These 22 T cell receptor beta chains were all obtained from the same sample, sequenced in a study of blood T cells in healthy people across ages. Alongside a J-beta primer mix, a sample-barcoded 5' primer served in a second PCR lasting about 7 to 12 cycles. MiXCR, applied by TCRdb to the 5' RACE reads, yields one record per CDR3 protein. The profile covers 1.5 million to 2 million distinct CDR3 sequences, with approximately 28% appearing a single time and 7% to 9% taken by the ten largest. The specimen sequenced was blood. Every receptor here comes from a woman aged 30 to 39 in good health.

This clonotype was counted ten times or more. The rearrangement joins TRBV10-3 to TRBJ2-4; 10 bases align to TRBD1. CDR3 size: 12 residues. The germline V gene has CDR1 ENHRY and CDR2 SYGVKD. With V trimmed by 7 bases and J by 7 bases, 1 base remained unmatched. The CDR3 DNA reads as TGTGCCATCAAGGACAGGGGGAACATTCAGTACTTC. Protein: CAIKDRGNIQYF.

This clonotype was observed at least ten times. The chain has TRBV7-6 and TRBJ2-1, with D hard to call. Germline lookup yields CDR1 SGHVS and CDR2 FNYEAQ. V dropped 4 bases and J dropped 0 bases, with 7 bases sitting between them. This CDR3 has 14 residues. CDR3 in amino acids: CASSSDPSYNEQFF. The CDR3 DNA reads as TGTGCCAGCAGCTCCGACCCCTCCTACAATGAGCAGTTCTTC. Full variable domain (outside the CDR3, taken from reference TRBV7-6 and TRBJ2-1): GAGVSQSPRYKVTKRGQDVALRCDPISGHVSLYWYRQALGQGPEFLTYFNYEAQQDKSGLPNDRFSAERPEGSISTLTIQRTEQRDSAMYRCASSSDPSYNEQFFGPGTRLTVL.

There are a few counts of this clonotype. The chain has TRBV11-1 and TRBJ2-1, with 9 bases lining up with TRBD2. Germline CDR1 SGHAT, CDR2 FQDESV (reference sequence). V shed 9 bases and J 8 bases; nucleotides not matched to a gene: 8. The CDR3 loop spans 13 amino acids. The CDR3 is CASSTGLADEQFF. CDR3 nucleotides: TGTGCCAGTAGCACGGGACTAGCCGATGAGCAGTTCTTC.

This clonotype was found many times. V and J are TRBV28 and TRBJ2-1; D remains ambiguous. Germline CDR1 MDHEN, CDR2 SYDVKM. Trimming removed 5 bases from V and 2 bases from J, with 7 bases in between. This CDR3 has 13 amino acids. The CDR3 DNA reads TGTGCCAGCAGTCCCCGAACCTACAATGAGCAGTTCTTC. Translation gives CASSPRTYNEQFF.

This clonotype appeared a few times. The chain recombines TRBV12-3 or TRBV12-4 with TRBJ2-7, with D possibly being TRBD1 or TRBD2 (5 bases each). Trimming pared 6 bases from V and 4 bases from J, leaving 13 bases between. The CDR3 has 13 amino acids. The chain's CDR3 is CASSRDLLYEQYF. The CDR3 coding sequence is TGTGCCAGCAGCCGGGACCTTTTATACGAGCAGTACTTC.

This clonotype has at least ten counts. V usage is TRBV12-3 or TRBV12-4 and J usage is TRBJ2-3, with D perhaps TRBD1 (5 bases). Trimming removed 7 bases from V and 1 base from J, with 9 bases in between. There are 13 residues in the CDR3. The DNA for the CDR3 is TGTGCCAGCACCCAGGGTGGCACAGATACGCAGTATTTT. This translates into CASTQGGTDTQYF.

This clonotype was observed at least ten times. V usage is TRBV29-1 and J usage is TRBJ2-4, with D uncertain. The germline V gene has CDR1 SQVTM and CDR2 ANQGSEA. The V gene lost 4 bases and the J gene lost 1 base, with 11 bases spanning the gap. The CDR3 contains 14 residues. The CDR3 loop is CSVAPRMAKNIQYF. Here the CDR3 DNA reads TGCAGCGTTGCCCCCCGGATGGCCAAAAACATTCAGTACTTC.

This clonotype appeared once. V gene TRBV6-5 combines with J gene TRBJ1-1; 12 bases line up with TRBD1. In germline, CDR1 is MNHEY, CDR2 SVGAGI. V was clipped by 2 bases and J by 11 bases; unmatched bases: 3. CDR3 length: 13 residues. CDR3 DNA sequence: TGTGCCAGCAGTTACGGGACAGGGGGCAGTGCTTTCTTT. Residues: CASSYGTGGSAFF.

The rearrangement links TRBV5-1 to TRBJ1-1; D is possibly TRBD1 (5 bases). This CDR3 region has 13 residues. The V gene's germline CDR1 is SGHRS and CDR2 YFSETQ. V was pared by 3 bases and J by 6 bases, with 12 bases between. CDR3 sequence (DNA): TGCGCCAGCAGCTCGCGGGGGAGAGCTGAAGCTTTCTTT. This gives the protein CASSSRGRAEAFF.

This clonotype was detected only a few times. This chain uses TRBV7-9 with TRBJ2-1; TRBD1 matches at 8 bases. CDR3 size: 15 residues. CDR1 is SEHNR and CDR2 is FQNEAQ in the germline V gene (reference sequence). Trimming cost V 2 bases and J 8 bases; bases outside gene matches: 8. In DNA form, the CDR3 reads TGTGCCAGCAGCTTAACAGGGGGATACGGAGATGAGCAGTTCTTC. It yields the protein CASSLTGGYGDEQFF.

The table lists this clonotype with many counts. The genes are TRBV7-9 and TRBJ2-1; weak D call: TRBD1 (6 bases). Germline CDR1 SEHNR, CDR2 FQNEAQ (reference sequence). Between the trimmed V and J ends, which lost 5 bases and 5 bases, there was a span of 13 bases. This CDR3 contains 14 residues. The CDR3 protein is CASSRGTSDNEQFF. CDR3 bases: TGTGCCAGCAGCCGAGGGACATCGGACAATGAGCAGTTCTTC.

The DNA of the CDR3 is TGTGCCAGCAGCTTAACTTCCTCCGGGACAGGGAAGGAAGAGACCCAGTACTTC. Its protein product is CASSLTSSGTGKEETQYF. The chain combines TRBV7-2 with TRBJ2-5, with 9 positions matching TRBD1. Germline trimming cut 2 bases from V and 3 bases from J; bases unmatched to any gene: 13. The CDR3 contains 18 residues. Germline V gives CDR1 SGHTA, CDR2 FQGNSA.

J is TRBJ1-1 and V is TRBV25-1, with 7 nucleotides matching TRBD1. Germline V gene sequence: CDR1 MGHDK, CDR2 SYGVNS. J gave up 1 base and V 6 bases, and 8 bases lay outside the gene matches. The CDR3 is 15 amino acids. The CDR3 protein is CASSAPGTANTEAFF. The DNA of the CDR3 is TGTGCCAGCAGCGCCCCGGGGACAGCGAACACTGAAGCTTTCTTT.

This clonotype was recorded many times. The CDR3 DNA reads as TGTGCCAGCAGGTGGACTAGCGGGGGGTACGAGCAGTACTTC. Translating it yields CASRWTSGGYEQYF. This chain connects TRBV28 to TRBJ2-7; 14 bases map to TRBD2. There are 14 residues in the CDR3. In germline, CDR1 is MDHEN, CDR2 SYDVKM. V was pared by 6 bases and J by 4 bases, with 2 bases of the junction left unmatched.

This clonotype occurred a few times. CDR3 bases: TGCAGTGCTATCCCGGGACTAGCGGGGGCAGGGGAGACCCAGTACTTC. It codes for CSAIPGLAGAGETQYF. V is TRBV20-1 and J is TRBJ2-5, with 14 bases matching TRBD2. This CDR3 has 16 amino acids. Germline values: CDR1 DFQATT, CDR2 SNEGSKA (reference sequence). Trimming at V came to 4 bases and at J to 5 bases, leaving 9 bases not matched to a gene.

This clonotype was counted only a few times. V usage is TRBV29-1 and J usage is TRBJ2-5; 7 nucleotides agree with TRBD1. V trimming: 6 bases; J trimming: 5 bases; junction bases outside the gene matches: 9. The CDR3 covers 13 residues. Germline-derived CDR1 and CDR2 are SQVTM and ANQGSEA. The CDR3, as DNA: TGCAGCGTCTACAGGGGCCGCCGGGAGACCCAGTACTTC. It codes for CSVYRGRRETQYF.

The table lists this clonotype with a few counts. The chain joins TRBV16 to TRBJ1-5; 8 bases fit TRBD1. Germline V lookup: CDR1 KGHSY, CDR2 FQNENV. CDR3 length: 15 residues. Trimming cost V 2 bases and J 5 bases; bases outside gene matches: 5. The CDR3, as DNA: TGTGCCAGCAGCCAAGGGACAGGTGCACATCAGCCCCAGCATTTT. Translating it yields CASSQGTGAHQPQHF.

The chain has TRBV12-3 or TRBV12-4 and TRBJ2-1; D call uncertain. The CDR3 sequence is 13 residues long. Deletions cut 6 bases from V and 9 bases from J, with 15 bases between. CDR3 bases: TGTGCCAGCAGAGTCGGCGGCGGAGCTGAGCAGTTCTTC. This sequence encodes CASRVGGGAEQFF.

V usage is TRBV2 and J usage is TRBJ2-7; D gene uncertain. Germline lookup yields CDR1 SNHLY and CDR2 FYNNEI. The CDR3 totals 13 residues. The V gene lost 6 bases and the J gene lost 3 bases, with 12 bases spanning the gap. The CDR3: CASSGHKSYEQYF. The CDR3, as DNA: TGTGCCAGCAGCGGCCACAAGAGCTACGAGCAGTACTTC.

The chain carries TRBV4-3 and TRBJ2-5; 12 positions agree with TRBD2. Germline V gene data show CDR1 as LGHNA and CDR2 as YSLEER. There are 17 residues in the CDR3. V lost 0 bases to trimming and J lost 4 bases; unmatched junction nucleotides: 6. CDR3 in amino acids: CASSQERLAGGGETQYF. The CDR3 DNA is TGCGCCAGCAGCCAAGAGCGTCTAGCGGGAGGGGGAGAGACCCAGTACTTC.

V gene TRBV7-6 combines with J gene TRBJ2-4, with TRBD2 matching over 8 bases. J lost 6 bases, V lost 6 bases, and 13 bases had no gene match. The CDR3 runs 16 residues. From germline, CDR1 is SGHVS and CDR2 FNYEAQ. The CDR3 nucleotides are TGTGCCAGCAGTCCAGACACGGGACTAGGGATAAACATTCAGTACTTC. Its translation is CASSPDTGLGINIQYF.

The table lists this clonotype with many counts. The rearrangement uses TRBV12-3 or TRBV12-4 and TRBJ1-5; D is perhaps TRBD1 (6 bases). Trimming pared 6 bases from V and 4 bases from J, leaving 10 bases between. The CDR3 has 13 residues. CDR3 bases: TGTGCCAGCAGCTTCGACAGGAATCAGCCCCAGCATTTT. Translating gives CASSFDRNQPQHF.